These 3 T cell receptor beta chains were all obtained from the same sample, sequenced in a study of T cell clusters in autoimmune cytopenias (dated by TCRdb to about 2019). The data were produced on an Illumina MiSeq. TRB rearrangements were amplified by multiplex PCR using a touch-down protocol with TRB-A and TRB-B primer pools mixed in one tube. Following TCRdb reprocessing, every CDR3 protein sequence forms one entry, and DNA is not provided. The sample has 7,000 to 9,500 distinct CDR3 sequences on record. The ten largest clones add up to about a fifth of the sample. TRB amplification used around 250 ng of peripheral blood genomic DNA, tens of thousands of genome equivalents, per sample. Sequencing was carried out using peripheral blood. The receptors stem from a human donor with an autoimmune cytopenia or autoimmune hepatitis (not recorded which).

The chain links TRBV27 to TRBJ1-4. The CDR3 length is 15 residues. Germline assignment: CDR1 MNHEY and CDR2 SMNVEV (reference sequence). The CDR3 loop is CASSLSWATNEKLFF.

The V gene is TRBV2, the J gene TRBJ1-1. There are 15 residues in the CDR3. Per the germline V gene, CDR1 is SNHLY and CDR2 is FYNNEI. This CDR3 is CASRASQLQNTEAFF.

The gene calls are TRBV6-1 and TRBJ1-2; TCRdb outputs TRBD1, but without DNA this stays unchecked. Germline loops: CDR1 MNHNS, CDR2 SASEGT. The CDR3 runs 15 residues. Here the CDR3 reads CASPPGAGANYGYTF.